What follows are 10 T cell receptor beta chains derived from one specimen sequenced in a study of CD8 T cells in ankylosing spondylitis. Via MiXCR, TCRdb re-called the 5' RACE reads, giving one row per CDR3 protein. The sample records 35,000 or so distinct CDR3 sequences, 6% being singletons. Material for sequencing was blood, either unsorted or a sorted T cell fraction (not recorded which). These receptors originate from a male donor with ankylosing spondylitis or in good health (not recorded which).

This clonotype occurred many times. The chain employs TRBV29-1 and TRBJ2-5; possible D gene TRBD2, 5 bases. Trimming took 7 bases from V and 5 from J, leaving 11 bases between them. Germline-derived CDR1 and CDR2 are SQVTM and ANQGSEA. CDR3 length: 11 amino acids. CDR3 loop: CSAGRGETQYF. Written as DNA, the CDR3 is TGCAGCGCCGGACGAGGGGAGACCCAGTACTTC.

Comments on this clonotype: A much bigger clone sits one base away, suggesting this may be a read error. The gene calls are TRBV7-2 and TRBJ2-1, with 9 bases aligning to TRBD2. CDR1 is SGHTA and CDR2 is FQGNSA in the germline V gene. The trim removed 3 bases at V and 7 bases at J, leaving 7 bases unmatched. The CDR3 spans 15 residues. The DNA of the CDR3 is TGTGCCAGCAGCTTCTACGGGACTAGCTCGAATGAGCAGTTCTTC. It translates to CASSFYGTSSNEQFF.

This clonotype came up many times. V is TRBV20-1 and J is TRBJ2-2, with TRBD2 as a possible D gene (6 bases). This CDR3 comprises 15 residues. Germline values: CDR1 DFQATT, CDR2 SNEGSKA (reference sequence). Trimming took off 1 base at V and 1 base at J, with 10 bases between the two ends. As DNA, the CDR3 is TGCAGTGCTAGAGGGGGGGACCGGAACACCGGGGAGCTGTTTTTT. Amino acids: CSARGGDRNTGELFF.

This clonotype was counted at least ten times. The CDR3: CASSQDGVNSPLHF. The CDR3, as DNA: TGTGCCAGCAGCCAAGATGGAGTTAATTCACCCCTCCACTTT. The J gene is TRBJ1-6, the V gene TRBV3-1; no firm D call. CDR1 and CDR2 from the germline V gene are LGHDT and YNNKEL (reference sequence). The CDR3 is 14 residues long. Between the trimmed V and J ends, which lost 0 bases and 6 bases, there was a span of 6 bases.

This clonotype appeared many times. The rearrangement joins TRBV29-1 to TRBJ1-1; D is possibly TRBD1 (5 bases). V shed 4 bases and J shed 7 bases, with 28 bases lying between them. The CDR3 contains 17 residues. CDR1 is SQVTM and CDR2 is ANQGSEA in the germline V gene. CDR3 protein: CSVVSIGPGWGNGEAFF. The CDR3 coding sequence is TGCAGCGTTGTCTCGATTGGGCCAGGGTGGGGAAACGGTGAAGCTTTCTTT.

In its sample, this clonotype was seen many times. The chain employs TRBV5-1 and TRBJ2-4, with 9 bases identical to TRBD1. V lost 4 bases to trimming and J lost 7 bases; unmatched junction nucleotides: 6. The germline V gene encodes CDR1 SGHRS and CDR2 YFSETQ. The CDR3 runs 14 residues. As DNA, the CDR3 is TGCGCCAGCAGCACCGGACAGGGGTTGAACATTCAGTACTTC. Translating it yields CASSTGQGLNIQYF.

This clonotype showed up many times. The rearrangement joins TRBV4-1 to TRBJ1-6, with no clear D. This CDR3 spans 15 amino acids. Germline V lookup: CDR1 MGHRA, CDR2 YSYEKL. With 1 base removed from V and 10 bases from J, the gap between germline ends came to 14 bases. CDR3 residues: CASSQVGKNSSPLHF. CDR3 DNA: TGCGCCAGCAGCCAAGTGGGGAAAAACAGCTCACCCCTCCACTTT.

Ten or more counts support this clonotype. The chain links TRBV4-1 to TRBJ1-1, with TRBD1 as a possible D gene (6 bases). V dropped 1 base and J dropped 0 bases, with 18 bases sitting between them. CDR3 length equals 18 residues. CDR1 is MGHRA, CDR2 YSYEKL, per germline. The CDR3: CASSQVTGAPFMNTEAFF. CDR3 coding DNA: TGCGCCAGCAGCCAAGTGACAGGCGCACCCTTTATGAACACTGAAGCTTTCTTT.

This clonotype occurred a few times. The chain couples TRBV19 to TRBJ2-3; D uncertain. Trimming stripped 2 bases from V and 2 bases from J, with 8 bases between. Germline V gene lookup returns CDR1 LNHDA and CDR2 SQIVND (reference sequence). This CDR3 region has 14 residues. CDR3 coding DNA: TGTGCCAGTAGTATATCCGAATTCACAGATACGCAGTATTTT. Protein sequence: CASSISEFTDTQYF. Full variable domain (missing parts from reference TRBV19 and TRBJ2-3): DGGITQSPKYLFRKEGQNVTLSCEQNLNHDAMYWYRQDPGQGLRLIYYSQIVNDFQKGDIAEGYSVSREKKESFPLTVTSAQKNPTAFYLCASSISEFTDTQYFGPGTRLTVL.

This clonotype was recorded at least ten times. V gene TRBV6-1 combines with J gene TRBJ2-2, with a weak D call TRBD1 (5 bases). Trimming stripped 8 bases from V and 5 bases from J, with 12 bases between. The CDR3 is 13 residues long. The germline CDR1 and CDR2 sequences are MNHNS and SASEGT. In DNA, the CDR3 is TGTGCCAGCGGCAGGGATTCAACCGGGGAGCTGTTTTTT. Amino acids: CASGRDSTGELFF.